The 18 T cell receptor beta chains below come from one sample, sequenced in a study of technical replicates of blood from a few donors. Clones were sequenced by immunoSEQ multiplex PCR, and TCRdb holds only the in-frame ones, with some missing. In the table there are fewer than 90,000 clones, roughly 96% of which are singletons. Sequencing was carried out using T cells isolated from PBMCs. The receptors shown here come from a human donor in good health.

The chain recombines TRBV2 with TRBJ1-1; D is unresolved. CDR3 length: 15 residues. Germline assignment: CDR1 SNHLY and CDR2 FYNNEI. V was pared by 2 bases and J by 1 base, with 11 bases between. The CDR3 sequence: CASSEKAAANTEAFF. CDR3 coding DNA: TGTGCCAGCAGTGAAAAGGCGGCAGCGAACACTGAAGCTTTCTTT.

The genes are TRBV5-1 and TRBJ2-3; 7 bases match TRBD1. This CDR3 comprises 13 residues. J was trimmed by 2 bases and V by 7 bases; bases with no gene match: 4. Germline CDR1 and CDR2: SGHRS and YFSETQ. The CDR3 protein is CASHRGATDTQYF. The CDR3 DNA reads as TGCGCCAGCCACAGGGGAGCCACAGATACGCAGTATTTT.

In nucleotides, the CDR3 is TGTGCCAGCAGTGACACAAGACAGGGGAACATTCAGTACTTC. It encodes CASSDTRQGNIQYF. The V gene is TRBV6-6, the J gene TRBJ2-4, with 8 bases that match TRBD1. Per germline, CDR1 MNHNY and CDR2 SVGAGI (reference sequence). The CDR3 length is 14 residues. The V gene end was trimmed by 5 bases and the J gene end by 7 bases; junction bases not matched to a gene: 7.

The V and J genes are TRBV5-6 and TRBJ1-6; D gene unclear. CDR1 is SGHDT, CDR2 YYEEEE, per germline. V dropped 0 bases and J dropped 2 bases, with 6 bases sitting between them. The CDR3 is made up of 15 amino acids. DNA of the CDR3: TGTGCCAGCAGCTTGGACGGGGCCTATAATTCACCCCTCCACTTT. Its protein product is CASSLDGAYNSPLHF.

V gene TRBV2 combines with J gene TRBJ2-3; weak D call: TRBD1 (5 bases). V lost 6 bases to trimming and J lost 4 bases, with 5 bases between them. Germline V gives CDR1 SNHLY, CDR2 FYNNEI. The CDR3 is 11 residues long. The CDR3 sequence: CASRQADTQYF. CDR3 in DNA: TGTGCCAGCAGACAGGCAGATACGCAGTATTTT.

The gene calls are TRBV5-4 and TRBJ2-5; 7 bases are shared with TRBD2. V shed 3 bases and J 4 bases; nucleotides not matched to a gene: 9. The CDR3 loop spans 15 amino acids. CDR1 is SGHNT and CDR2 is YYREEE in the germline V gene (reference sequence). In DNA form, the CDR3 reads TGTGCCAGCAGCTCCCCCCCGGGGAGGGGAGAGACCCAGTACTTC. Amino acid sequence: CASSSPPGRGETQYF.

V is TRBV7-9 and J is TRBJ2-3; TRBD2 aligns across 13 bases. CDR1 is SEHNR and CDR2 is FQNEAQ in the germline V gene (reference sequence). This CDR3 has 17 residues. The trim removed 4 bases at V and 2 bases at J, leaving 6 bases unmatched. CDR3 in amino acids: CASSSWTSGGTTDTQYF. The CDR3 region has the DNA TGTGCCAGCAGCTCCTGGACTAGCGGGGGTACCACAGATACGCAGTATTTT. Together with reference TRBV7-9 and TRBJ2-3, the CDR3 gives the full variable domain: DTGVSQNPRHKITKRGQNVTFRCDPISEHNRLYWYRQTLGQGPEFLTYFQNEAQLEKSRLLSDRFSAERPKGSFSTLEIQRTEQGDSAMYLCASSSWTSGGTTDTQYFGPGTRLTVL.

This chain links TRBV7-3 with TRBJ2-7, with 10 bases fitting TRBD1. CDR3 length: 19 amino acids. V was pared by 3 bases and J by 4 bases, with 18 bases of the junction left unmatched. Germline CDR1 SGHTA, CDR2 FQGTGA. CDR3 in amino acids: CASSFPDRGDFAFIYEQYF. The CDR3 DNA is TGTGCCAGCAGCTTCCCGGACAGGGGGGATTTCGCCTTCATTTACGAGCAGTACTTC.

This chain links TRBV6-1 with TRBJ2-2; 9 nucleotides align to TRBD1. Losses at the gene ends were 6 bases for V and 6 bases for J; bases not matched to a gene: 8. The CDR3 length is 15 residues. The germline gives CDR1 MNHNS, CDR2 SASEGT. The CDR3, as DNA: TGTGCCAGCAGACAGACAGGGGGGATTTCCGGGGAGCTGTTTTTT. This sequence encodes CASRQTGGISGELFF.

The J gene is TRBJ1-1, the V gene TRBV7-6; no reliable D call. The CDR3 has 13 residues. V lost 2 bases and J 3 bases, leaving 7 bases between the germline ends. Germline CDR1 and CDR2: SGHVS and FNYEAQ. Written as DNA, the CDR3 is TGTGCCAGCAGCTTAACGAGAGACACTGAAGCTTTCTTT. Translated: CASSLTRDTEAFF.

V is TRBV4-1 and J is TRBJ1-1; the D gene is possibly TRBD1 (5 bases). The V and J ends lost 0 bases and 1 base respectively, with 9 bases between them. This CDR3 region has 15 residues. Germline V gene sequence: CDR1 MGHRA, CDR2 YSYEKL. In DNA form, the CDR3 reads TGCGCCAGCAGCCAAGATGGGCAGGGGAACACTGAAGCTTTCTTT. This sequence encodes CASSQDGQGNTEAFF.

The chain combines TRBV2 with TRBJ1-6; no clear D. The CDR3 is 13 residues long. Germline CDR1 SNHLY, CDR2 FYNNEI. Trimming stripped 6 bases from V and 4 bases from J, with 7 bases between. CDR3 DNA: TGTGCCAGCAGCCGGGAATATAATTCACCCCTCCACTTT. Protein sequence: CASSREYNSPLHF.

V and J are TRBV6-1 and TRBJ2-7; 15 positions match TRBD2. Germline CDR1 and CDR2: MNHNS and SASEGT. V gave up 6 bases and J gave up 6 bases; unmatched junction bases: 6. CDR3 length: 15 amino acids. This chain's CDR3 is CASRPPGLAGGEQYF. The DNA of the CDR3 is TGTGCCAGCAGGCCCCCGGGACTAGCGGGAGGCGAGCAGTACTTC.

This chain joins TRBV27 and TRBJ1-6, with 7 bases aligning to TRBD1. The CDR3 contains 16 residues. Germline loops: CDR1 MNHEY, CDR2 SMNVEV (reference sequence). With V trimmed by 5 bases and J by 6 bases, 10 bases remained unmatched. CDR3 amino acids: CASSPYTGTVNSPLHF. The CDR3 DNA reads as TGTGCCAGCAGTCCTTATACCGGGACAGTTAATTCACCCCTCCACTTT.

This clone has only one observation. The chain uses TRBV29-1 and TRBJ2-3; TRBD2 matches 8 bases. This CDR3 has 13 residues. V lost 6 bases to trimming and J lost 4 bases; unmatched junction nucleotides: 6. Germline V CDR1 and CDR2: SQVTM, ANQGSEA. The CDR3 DNA follows: TGCAGCGTCGACCGGGGGGGTCCAGATACGCAGTATTTT. Its translation: CSVDRGGPDTQYF.

The genes are TRBV5-1 and TRBJ2-5; 8 bases map to TRBD2. The CDR3 runs to 14 residues. Looked up from germline, CDR1 is SGHRS and CDR2 is YFSETQ. Losses at the gene ends were 4 bases for V and 4 bases for J; bases not matched to a gene: 6. The CDR3 sequence: CASSVSGAVETQYF. The CDR3 DNA follows: TGCGCCAGCAGCGTTAGCGGGGCGGTAGAGACCCAGTACTTC.

The chain is built from TRBV6-5 and TRBJ2-2; the D is unclear. Trimming cost V 6 bases and J 4 bases, with 9 bases left between them. The CDR3 has 13 residues. The germline V gene encodes CDR1 MNHEY and CDR2 SVGAGI. In DNA, the CDR3 is TGTGCCAGCAGCCCCCTAGGCACCGGGGAGCTGTTTTTT. This encodes CASSPLGTGELFF.

V and J are TRBV28 and TRBJ2-2, with D possibly matching TRBD1 (6 bases). CDR1 MDHEN and CDR2 SYDVKM come from the germline V gene. The V and J ends lost 3 bases and 6 bases respectively, with 14 bases between them. The CDR3 sequence is 15 residues long. The CDR3 loop is CASSFRTHRAGELFF. CDR3 bases: TGTGCCAGCAGTTTCCGGACGCACAGGGCCGGGGAGCTGTTTTTT.